These 12 T cell receptor beta chains were all obtained from the same sample, sequenced in a study of blood T cell repertoires in COVID-19. Generated by immunoSEQ multiplex PCR, the TCRdb table keeps only in-frame clones and is missing some. The table has about 98,000 clones, 84% seen once; the top ten hold about 10%. The sample consisted of peripheral blood. All receptors come from a man aged 35 to 55 with active or convalescent COVID-19.

The chain combines TRBV7-9 with TRBJ1-1; 7 bases map to TRBD1. Looked up from germline, CDR1 is SEHNR and CDR2 is FQNEAQ (reference sequence). The V segment lost 5 bases and the J segment 2 bases; nucleotides outside the gene matches: 5. The CDR3 extends over 14 amino acids. For the CDR3, the DNA is TGTGCCAGCAGCCTGGGACAGCCCAACACTGAAGCTTTCTTT. This gives the protein CASSLGQPNTEAFF.

The chain has TRBV7-2 and TRBJ2-7; TRBD2 is a possible D gene (6 bases). This CDR3 spans 16 amino acids. The germline V gene has CDR1 SGHTA and CDR2 FQGNSA. The V end lost 8 bases, the J end lost 0 bases, and 20 bases lay between the germline ends. The CDR3 here is CASGFRNSGSSYEQYF. CDR3 in DNA: TGTGCCAGCGGTTTCCGGAATAGCGGTAGCTCCTACGAGCAGTACTTC.

This chain links TRBV5-1 with TRBJ1-1; D remains ambiguous. There are 14 residues in the CDR3. V lost 3 bases and J 6 bases, leaving 15 bases between the germline ends. Germline V lookup: CDR1 SGHRS, CDR2 YFSETQ. CDR3 protein: CASSSLVGESEAFF. The CDR3 coding sequence is TGCGCCAGCAGCTCCCTTGTTGGGGAGTCTGAAGCTTTCTTT.

The V call is TRBV4-3, the J call TRBJ1-5; D unclear. V was pared by 0 bases and J by 1 base, with 13 bases between. The V gene's germline CDR1 is LGHNA and CDR2 YSLEER. This CDR3 has 17 amino acids. The DNA for the CDR3 is TGCGCCAGCAGCCAAGAGGTGGGTTACGGGAGCAATCAGCCCCAGCATTTT. Translated, it gives CASSQEVGYGSNQPQHF.

This rearrangement joins TRBV3-1 (or the pseudogene TRBV3-2) to TRBJ1-5; D is possibly TRBD1 (5 bases). With 4 bases removed from V and 4 bases from J, the gap between germline ends came to 11 bases. Looked up from germline, CDR1 is LGHDT and CDR2 is YNNKEL (reference sequence). This CDR3 contains 14 residues. CDR3 in amino acids: CASSRGGGNQPQHF. For the CDR3, the DNA is TGTGCCAGCAGCCGTGGCGGGGGGAATCAGCCCCAGCATTTT.

V gene TRBV3-1 (or the pseudogene TRBV3-2) combines with J gene TRBJ1-1; a weak D match, TRBD1 (6 bases). Germline V lookup: CDR1 LGHDT, CDR2 YNNKEL (reference sequence). The germline V and J ends were trimmed by 8 bases and 5 bases, with 15 bases remaining between them. This CDR3 is built from 13 residues. In nucleotides, the CDR3 is TGTGCCAGCCGCCCCCAGGGGAAAACTGAAGCTTTCTTT. Translated, it gives CASRPQGKTEAFF.

The chain carries TRBV27 and TRBJ2-7; 10 positions match TRBD1. The CDR3 sequence is 14 residues long. CDR1 and CDR2 (germline): MNHEY, SMNVEV (reference sequence). The trim removed 6 bases at V and 2 bases at J, leaving 4 bases unmatched. CDR3 protein: CASRRTGGTYEQYF. CDR3 coding DNA: TGTGCCAGCAGGAGGACAGGGGGGACCTACGAGCAGTACTTC.

The chain recombines TRBV19 with TRBJ2-4, with TRBD1 identical over 10 bases. The CDR3 is 14 amino acids. With 9 bases clipped from V and 7 bases from J, the junction kept 9 bases outside the gene matches. CDR1 and CDR2 from the germline V gene are LNHDA and SQIVND (reference sequence). The CDR3 reads CASRRGQGINIQYF. CDR3 sequence (DNA): TGTGCCAGCCGGAGGGGACAGGGGATCAACATTCAGTACTTC.

As DNA, the CDR3 is TGTGCCAGCAGGAGGACATACACTGAAGCTTTCTTT. Its protein product is CASRRTYTEAFF. The chain couples TRBV2 to TRBJ1-1, with D maybe TRBD1 (5 bases). Trimming left V 6 bases short and J 3 bases short, with 8 bases between. The CDR3 has 12 residues. CDR1 is SNHLY and CDR2 is FYNNEI in the germline V gene.

V usage is TRBV29-1 and J usage is TRBJ1-2, with a tentative D call TRBD1 (5 bases). The length of the CDR3 is 11 residues. V dropped 5 bases and J dropped 2 bases, with 6 bases sitting between them. In germline, CDR1 is SQVTM, CDR2 ANQGSEA. The CDR3: CSVRQNYGYTF. Here the CDR3 DNA reads TGCAGCGTTAGACAGAACTATGGCTACACCTTC. Variable domain in full (rest from reference TRBV29-1 and TRBJ1-2): SAVISQKPSRDICQRGTSLTIQCQVDSQVTMMFWYRQQPGQSLTLIATANQGSEATYESGFVIDKFPISRPNLTFSTLTVSNMSPEDSSIYLCSVRQNYGYTFGSGTRLTVV.

V gene TRBV7-8 combines with J gene TRBJ1-6; D remains ambiguous. Germline CDR1 and CDR2: SGHVS and FQNEAQ. The CDR3 consists of 14 residues. V shed 4 bases and J shed 9 bases, with 13 bases lying between them. CDR3 sequence reads: CASSSMAGSSPLHF. CDR3 nucleotides: TGTGCCAGCAGCTCAATGGCGGGGAGTTCACCCCTCCACTTT.

This chain joins TRBV7-2 and TRBJ1-4; no clear D. CDR1 is SGHTA, CDR2 FQGNSA, per germline. The CDR3 extends over 15 amino acids. Trimming removed 8 bases at V and 4 bases at J, with 17 bases between. For the CDR3, the DNA is TGTGCCAGCGGTTCCGCGGGCAATAATAATGAAAAACTGTTTTTT. Protein product: CASGSAGNNNEKLFF.